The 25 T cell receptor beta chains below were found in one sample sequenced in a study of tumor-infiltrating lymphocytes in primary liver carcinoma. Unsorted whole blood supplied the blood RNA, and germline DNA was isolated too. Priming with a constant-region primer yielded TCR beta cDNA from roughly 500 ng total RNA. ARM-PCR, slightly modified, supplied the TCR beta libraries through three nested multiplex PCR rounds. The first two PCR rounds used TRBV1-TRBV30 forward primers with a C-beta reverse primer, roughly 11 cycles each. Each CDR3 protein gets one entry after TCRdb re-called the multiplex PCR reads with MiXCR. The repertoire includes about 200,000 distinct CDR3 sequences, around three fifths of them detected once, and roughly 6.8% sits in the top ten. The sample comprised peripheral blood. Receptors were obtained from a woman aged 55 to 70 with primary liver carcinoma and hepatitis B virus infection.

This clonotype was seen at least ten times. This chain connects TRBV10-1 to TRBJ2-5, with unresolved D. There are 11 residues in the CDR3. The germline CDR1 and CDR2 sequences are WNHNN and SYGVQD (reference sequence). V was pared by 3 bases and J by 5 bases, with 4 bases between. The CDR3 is CASSDGETQYF. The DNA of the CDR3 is TGCGCCAGCAGTGACGGTGAGACCCAGTACTTC.

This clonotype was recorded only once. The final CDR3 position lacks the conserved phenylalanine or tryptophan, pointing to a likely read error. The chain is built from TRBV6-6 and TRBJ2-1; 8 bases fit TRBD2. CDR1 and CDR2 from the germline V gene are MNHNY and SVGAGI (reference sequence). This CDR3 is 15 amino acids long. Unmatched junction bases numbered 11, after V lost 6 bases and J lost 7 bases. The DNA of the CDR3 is TGTGCCAGCAGGCCCGGGGGGGAGAGCTTAAATGAGCAGTTCCTC. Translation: CASRPGGESLNEQFL.

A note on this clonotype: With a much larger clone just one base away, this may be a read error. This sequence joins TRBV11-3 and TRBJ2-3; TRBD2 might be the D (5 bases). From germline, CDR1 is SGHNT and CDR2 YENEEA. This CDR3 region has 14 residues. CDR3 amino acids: CTSRRRTGTDTQYF. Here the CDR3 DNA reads TGTACCAGCCGACGGAGGACGGGGACAGATACGCAGTATTTT. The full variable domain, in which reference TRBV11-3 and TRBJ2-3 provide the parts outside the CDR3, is EAGVVQSPRYKIIEKKQPVAFWCNPISGHNTLYWYLQNLGQGPELLIRYENEEAVDDSQLPKDRFSAERLKGVDSTLKIQPAELGDSAVYLCTSRRRTGTDTQYFGPGTRLTVL.

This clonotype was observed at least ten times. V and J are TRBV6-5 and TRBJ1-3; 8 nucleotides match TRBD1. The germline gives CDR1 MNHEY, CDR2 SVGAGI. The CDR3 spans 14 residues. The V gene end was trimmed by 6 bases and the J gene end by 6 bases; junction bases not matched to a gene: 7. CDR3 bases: TGTGCCAGCAGCTACGGACAGGGAGCAAACACCATATATTTT. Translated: CASSYGQGANTIYF.

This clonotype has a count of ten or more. The chain's CDR3 is CSVEYSPPRSPEAFF. CDR3 in DNA: TGCAGCGTTGAGTACAGTCCTCCCCGGTCCCCTGAAGCTTTCTTT. The chain links TRBV29-1 to TRBJ1-1; D ambiguous. Looked up from germline, CDR1 is SQVTM and CDR2 is ANQGSEA. The CDR3 totals 15 residues. Trimming left V 3 bases short and J 6 bases short, with 20 bases between. Full variable domain (remainder filled in from reference TRBV29-1 and TRBJ1-1): SAVISQKPSRDICQRGTSLTIQCQVDSQVTMMFWYRQQPGQSLTLIATANQGSEATYESGFVIDKFPISRPNLTFSTLTVSNMSPEDSSIYLCSVEYSPPRSPEAFFGQGTRLTVV.

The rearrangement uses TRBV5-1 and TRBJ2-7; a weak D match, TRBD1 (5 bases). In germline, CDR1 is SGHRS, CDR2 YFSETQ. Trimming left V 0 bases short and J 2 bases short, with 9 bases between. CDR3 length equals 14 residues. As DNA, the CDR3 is TGCGCCAGCAGCTTGGAGGGGAACACCTACGAGCAGTACTTC. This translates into CASSLEGNTYEQYF.

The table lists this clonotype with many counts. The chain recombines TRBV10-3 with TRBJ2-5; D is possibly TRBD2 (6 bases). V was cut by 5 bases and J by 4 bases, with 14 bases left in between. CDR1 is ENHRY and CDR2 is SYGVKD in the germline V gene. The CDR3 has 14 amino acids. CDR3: CAISRSSVGETQYF. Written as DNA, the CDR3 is TGTGCCATCAGTAGGTCTAGCGTTGGAGAGACCCAGTACTTC.

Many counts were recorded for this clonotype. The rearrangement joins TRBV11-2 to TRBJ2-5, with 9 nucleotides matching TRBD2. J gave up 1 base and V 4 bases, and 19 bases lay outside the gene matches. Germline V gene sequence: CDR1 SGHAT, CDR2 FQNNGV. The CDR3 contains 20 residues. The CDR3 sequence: CASSSLGLAGTLKGQETQYF. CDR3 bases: TGTGCCAGCAGCTCCCTTGGGCTAGCGGGAACACTCAAGGGCCAAGAGACCCAGTACTTC. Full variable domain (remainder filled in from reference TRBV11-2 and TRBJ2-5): EAGVAQSPRYKIIEKRQSVAFWCNPISGHATLYWYQQILGQGPKLLIQFQNNGVVDDSQLPKDRFSAERLKGVDSTLKIQPAKLEDSAVYLCASSSLGLAGTLKGQETQYFGPGTRLLVL.

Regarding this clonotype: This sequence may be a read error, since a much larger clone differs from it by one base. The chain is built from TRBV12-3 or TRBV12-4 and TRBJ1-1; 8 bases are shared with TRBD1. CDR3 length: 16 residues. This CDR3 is CAGSRPKGQGFTEAFF. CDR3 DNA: TGTGCCGGCAGTCGACCAAAAGGACAGGGATTCACTGAAGCTTTCTTT.

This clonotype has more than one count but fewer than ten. CDR3 sequence reads: CASSVNQVGTSEKLFF. Written as DNA, the CDR3 is TGTGCCAGCAGTGTGAACCAGGTGGGAACGAGTGAAAAACTGTTTTTT. This chain uses TRBV6-1 with TRBJ1-4; D ambiguous. This CDR3 has 16 amino acids. V gave up 4 bases and J gave up 7 bases, with 19 bases separating them. Germline assignment: CDR1 MNHNS and CDR2 SASEGT.

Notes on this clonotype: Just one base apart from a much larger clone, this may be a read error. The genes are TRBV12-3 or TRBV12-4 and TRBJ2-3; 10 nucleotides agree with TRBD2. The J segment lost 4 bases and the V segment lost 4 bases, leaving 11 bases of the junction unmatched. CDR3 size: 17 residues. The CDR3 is CASSYGISGRRADTQYF. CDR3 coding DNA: TGTGCCAGCAGTTATGGGATTAGCGGGAGGCGGGCAGATACGCAGTATTTT.

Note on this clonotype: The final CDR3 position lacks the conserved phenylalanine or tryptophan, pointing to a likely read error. In DNA, the CDR3 is TGTGCCAGCACCCCCGCCACTCGGGATACGCAGTATATT. This codes for CASTPATRDTQYI. The rearrangement links TRBV28 to TRBJ2-3; D remains unclear. Trimming removed 7 bases from V and 6 bases from J, with 14 bases in between. The length of the CDR3 is 13 residues. CDR1 and CDR2 (germline): MDHEN, SYDVKM.

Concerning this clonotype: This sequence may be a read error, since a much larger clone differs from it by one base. CDR3 loop: CAGSQGQGATYYGYTF. The CDR3 DNA sequence: TGCGCCGGCAGCCAAGGACAGGGGGCAACCTACTATGGCTACACCTTC. The chain links TRBV4-1 to TRBJ1-2, with 11 bases that match TRBD1. Germline values: CDR1 MGHRA, CDR2 YSYEKL. The CDR3 runs to 16 residues.

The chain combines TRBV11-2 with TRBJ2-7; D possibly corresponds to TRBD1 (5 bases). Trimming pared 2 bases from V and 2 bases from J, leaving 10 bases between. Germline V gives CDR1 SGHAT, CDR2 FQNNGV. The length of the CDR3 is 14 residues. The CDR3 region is CASSLTDRTYEQYF. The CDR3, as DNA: TGTGCCAGCAGCTTAACCGACAGAACCTACGAGCAGTACTTC.

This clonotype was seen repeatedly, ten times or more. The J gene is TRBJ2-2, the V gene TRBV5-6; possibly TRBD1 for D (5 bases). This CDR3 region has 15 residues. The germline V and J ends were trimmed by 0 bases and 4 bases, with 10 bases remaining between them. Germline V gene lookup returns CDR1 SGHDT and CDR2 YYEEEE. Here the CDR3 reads CASSLGQPTTGELFF. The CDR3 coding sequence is TGTGCCAGCAGCTTGGGACAGCCTACCACCGGGGAGCTGTTTTTT.

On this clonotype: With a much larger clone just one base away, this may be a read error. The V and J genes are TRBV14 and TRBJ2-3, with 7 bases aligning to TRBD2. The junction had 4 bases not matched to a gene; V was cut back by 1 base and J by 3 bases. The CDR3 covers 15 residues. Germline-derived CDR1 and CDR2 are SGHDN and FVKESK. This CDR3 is CASSQARTRTDTQYF. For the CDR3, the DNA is TGTGCCAGCAGCCAAGCCCGGACTAGAACAGATACGCAGTATTTT.

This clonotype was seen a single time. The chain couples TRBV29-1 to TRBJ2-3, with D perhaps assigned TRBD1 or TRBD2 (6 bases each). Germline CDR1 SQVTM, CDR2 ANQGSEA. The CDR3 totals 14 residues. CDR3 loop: CGLGVGGSTDMQYF. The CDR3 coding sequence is TGCGGCCTTGGCGTAGGGGGGAGCACAGATATGCAATATTTT.

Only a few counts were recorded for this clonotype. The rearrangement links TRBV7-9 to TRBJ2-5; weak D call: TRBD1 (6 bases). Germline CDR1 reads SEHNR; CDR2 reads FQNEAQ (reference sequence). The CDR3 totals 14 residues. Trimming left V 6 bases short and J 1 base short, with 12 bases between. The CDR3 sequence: CASSLTGIQETQYF. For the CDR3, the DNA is TGTGCCAGCAGTTTAACAGGGATCCAAGAGACCCAGTACTTC.

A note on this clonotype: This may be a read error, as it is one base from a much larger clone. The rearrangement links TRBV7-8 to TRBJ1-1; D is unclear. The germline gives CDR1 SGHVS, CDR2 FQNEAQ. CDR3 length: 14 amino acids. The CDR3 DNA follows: TGTGTCAGCAGCGCCGTATCCTTGAACACTGAAGCTTTCTTT. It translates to CVSSAVSLNTEAFF. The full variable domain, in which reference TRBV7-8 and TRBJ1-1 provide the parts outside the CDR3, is GAGVSQSPRYKVAKRGQDVALRCDPISGHVSLFWYQQALGQGPEFLTYFQNEAQLDKSGLPSDRFFAERPEGSVSTLKIQRTQQEDSAVYLCVSSAVSLNTEAFFGQGTRLTVV.

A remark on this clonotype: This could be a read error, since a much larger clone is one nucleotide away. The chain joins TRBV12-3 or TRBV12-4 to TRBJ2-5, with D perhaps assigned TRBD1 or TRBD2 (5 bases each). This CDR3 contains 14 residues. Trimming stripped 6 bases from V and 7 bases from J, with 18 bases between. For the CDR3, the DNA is TGTGCCAGCAGCCGCCAGGGATTGCGGGTGACCCAGTACTTC. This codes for CASSRQGLRVTQYF.

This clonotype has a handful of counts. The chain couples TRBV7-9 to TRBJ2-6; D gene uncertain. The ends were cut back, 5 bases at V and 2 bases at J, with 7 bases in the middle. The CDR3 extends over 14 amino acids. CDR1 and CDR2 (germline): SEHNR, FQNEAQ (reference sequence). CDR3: CASSLAPGANVLTF. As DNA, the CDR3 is TGTGCCAGCAGCCTGGCCCCTGGGGCCAACGTCCTGACTTTC.

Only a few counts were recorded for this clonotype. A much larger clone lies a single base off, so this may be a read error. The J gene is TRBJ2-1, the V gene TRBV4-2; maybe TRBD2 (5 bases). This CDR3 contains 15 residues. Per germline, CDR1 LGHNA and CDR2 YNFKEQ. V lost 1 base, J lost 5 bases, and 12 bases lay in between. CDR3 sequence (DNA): TGTGCCAGCAGCCAAGTACTAGTGGGAGACAATGAGCAGTTCTTC. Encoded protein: CASSQVLVGDNEQFF.

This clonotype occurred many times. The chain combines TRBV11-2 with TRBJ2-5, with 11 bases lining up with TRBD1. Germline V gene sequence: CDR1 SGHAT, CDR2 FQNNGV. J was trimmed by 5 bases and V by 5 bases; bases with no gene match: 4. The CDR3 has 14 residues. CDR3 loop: CASSRTGGGETQYF. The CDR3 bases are TGTGCCAGCAGCCGGACAGGGGGCGGGGAGACCCAGTACTTC.

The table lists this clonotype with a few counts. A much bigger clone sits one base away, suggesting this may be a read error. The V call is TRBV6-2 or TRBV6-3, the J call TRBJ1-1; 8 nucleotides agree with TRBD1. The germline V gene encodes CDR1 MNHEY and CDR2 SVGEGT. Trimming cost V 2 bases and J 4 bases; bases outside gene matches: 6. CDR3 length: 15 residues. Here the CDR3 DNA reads TGTGCCAGCAGTTACCCCGCAGGGGGCGGCACTGAAGCTTTCTTT. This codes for CASSYPAGGGTEAFF.

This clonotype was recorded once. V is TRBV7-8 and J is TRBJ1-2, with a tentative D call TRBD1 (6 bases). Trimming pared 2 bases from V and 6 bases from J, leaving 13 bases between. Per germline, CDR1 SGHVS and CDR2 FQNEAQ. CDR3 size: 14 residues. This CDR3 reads CASSLTGQRDGYTF. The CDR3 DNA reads TGTGCCAGCAGCTTAACTGGACAGAGGGATGGCTACACCTTC.